This T cell receptor (beta chain) came from a study of identical twins. One entry per CDR3 protein results from TCRdb running MiXCR on the 5' RACE reads. Of about 790,000 distinct CDR3 sequences listed, 15% to 20% are singletons. Each donor was a healthy Caucasian. The CDR3 is made up of 17 amino acids. Germline CDR1 reads ENHRY; CDR2 reads SYGVKD. The J segment lost 3 bases and the V segment lost 4 bases, leaving 8 bases of the junction unmatched. These data also featured in a second study, about T cells expressing NK-cell markers. From that report: Beta-chain profiling covered CD3+CD56+NKG2C+, CD3+CD56+NKG2C- and CD3+CD56-NKG2C+ sorted subsets. A range of roughly 1.0-8% of CD8+ T cells consisted of dominant NKG2C+ clonotypes in about six donors.

The material sequenced was PBMCs. The V gene is TRBV10-3, the J gene TRBJ2-6; 8 bases are shared with TRBD2. The clonotype was recovered from a young woman in good health. CDR3 in amino acids: CAISVEAGAGGANVLTF. CDR3 coding DNA: TGTGCCATCAGTGTAGAAGCGGGAGCTGGTGGGGCCAACGTCCTGACTTTC.